This T cell receptor beta chain was obtained from a study of blood T cell repertoires in COVID-19. Deletions cut 6 bases from V and 5 bases from J, with 19 bases between. Germline loops: CDR1 KGHSH, CDR2 LQKENI. The CDR3 has 15 amino acids. TCRdb keeps only in-frame clones here, not all; method: immunoSEQ multiplex PCR. The sample includes a few hundred thousand clones, 87% seen only once; the top ten take around 3.3%. The J gene is TRBJ1-1, the V gene TRBV18; perhaps TRBD1 as D (5 bases). The source material was peripheral blood. This TCR was sampled from a man younger than 30 with active or convalescent COVID-19. CDR3: CASSPQGQRATEAFF. CDR3 DNA sequence: TGTGCCAGCTCCCCGCAGGGCCAAAGGGCGACTGAAGCTTTCTTT.